The 26 T cell receptor beta chains given below trace back to one sample, sequenced in a study of T cells after posttransplantation cyclophosphamide. The table came from immunoSEQ multiplex PCR; TCRdb's copy has only in-frame clones and leaves some out. Here the sample spans tens of thousands of clones, over 85% being singletons. The sequenced material came from PBMCs. All receptors derive from a woman in her twenties or thirties in good health and a related stem cell transplant donor.

In DNA, the CDR3 is TGTGCCAGCAGTTTATATCCCCAAGGAGGATTTAACGCCGGGGAGCTGTTTTTT. Encoded protein: CASSLYPQGGFNAGELFF. The chain couples TRBV27 to TRBJ2-2; possible D gene TRBD2, 5 bases. Deletions cut 1 base from V and 6 bases from J, with 21 bases between. The CDR3 covers 18 residues. From germline, CDR1 is MNHEY and CDR2 SMNVEV (reference sequence).

This clone was seen a single time. This rearrangement joins TRBV6-5 to TRBJ1-5, with D unresolved. CDR1 and CDR2 (germline): MNHEY, SVGAGI. The CDR3 is 14 amino acids. The ends were cut back, 0 bases at V and 2 bases at J, with 5 bases in the middle. CDR3 sequence: CASSYSAGNQPQHF. CDR3 bases: TGTGCCAGCAGTTACTCGGCAGGCAATCAGCCCCAGCATTTT.

V and J are TRBV4-2 and TRBJ2-1; D is ambiguous. Trimming took off 0 bases at V and 11 bases at J, with 11 bases between the two ends. The germline CDR1 and CDR2 sequences are LGHNA and YNFKEQ. This CDR3 region has 13 residues. The CDR3 is CASSQDSGGQQFF. CDR3 nucleotide sequence: TGTGCCAGCAGCCAAGATTCAGGTGGCCAGCAGTTCTTC.

V is TRBV4-1 and J is TRBJ1-2, with 9 bases that match TRBD1. The germline CDR1 and CDR2 sequences are MGHRA and YSYEKL. This CDR3 comprises 18 residues. J was trimmed by 5 bases and V by 4 bases; bases with no gene match: 17. The CDR3 DNA follows: TGCGCCAGCAGCCTCCGGGCCCAATCCGGGACAGGGAATTATGGCTACACCTTC. Translating it yields CASSLRAQSGTGNYGYTF.

The chain uses TRBV28 and TRBJ1-5; D remains unclear. CDR3 size: 14 residues. Germline V lookup: CDR1 MDHEN, CDR2 SYDVKM. The V gene lost 5 bases and the J gene lost 2 bases, with 10 bases spanning the gap. The CDR3 is CASSVRARNQPQHF. The CDR3 nucleotides are TGTGCCAGCAGTGTCCGGGCCCGCAATCAGCCCCAGCATTTT. The variable domain in full, completed from reference TRBV28 and TRBJ1-5, reads DVKVTQSSRYLVKRTGEKVFLECVQDMDHENMFWYRQDPGLGLRLIYFSYDVKMKEKGDIPEGYSVSREKKERFSLILESASTNQTSMYLCASSVRARNQPQHFGDGTRLSIL.

This chain uses TRBV4-1 with TRBJ2-7; TRBD1 matches 7 bases. Germline trimming cut 4 bases from V and 5 bases from J; bases unmatched to any gene: 8. Germline values: CDR1 MGHRA, CDR2 YSYEKL. CDR3 length equals 14 residues. The CDR3 region has the DNA TGCGCCAGCAGCCGGATACAGGGGTTCCACGAGCAGTACTTC. It specifies CASSRIQGFHEQYF.

The chain links TRBV19 to TRBJ1-1, with 7 bases identical to TRBD1. V lost 6 bases and J lost 3; bases outside the gene matches: 7. Per germline, CDR1 LNHDA and CDR2 SQIVND (reference sequence). The CDR3 spans 14 residues. The CDR3, as DNA: TGTGCCAGTAGATCGGGACAGCACTACACTGAAGCTTTCTTT. This encodes CASRSGQHYTEAFF.

The genes are TRBV28 and TRBJ1-6, with 8 bases matching TRBD1. Trimming cost V 5 bases and J 9 bases; bases outside gene matches: 6. Germline V gives CDR1 MDHEN, CDR2 SYDVKM. The CDR3 sequence is 14 residues long. CDR3 nucleotide sequence: TGTGCCAGCAGTACGGGACAGGACAGTTCACCCCTCCACTTT. It is translated as CASSTGQDSSPLHF.

This chain joins TRBV5-1 and TRBJ1-1; D gene ambiguous. CDR1 SGHRS and CDR2 YFSETQ come from the germline V gene. Trimming removed 1 base at V and 0 bases at J, with 7 bases between. This CDR3 region has 14 residues. The CDR3 DNA sequence: TGCGCCAGCAGCTTGACAGAGTTGAACACTGAAGCTTTCTTT. As protein: CASSLTELNTEAFF. The variable domain in full, with the rest retrieved from reference TRBV5-1 and TRBJ1-1, is KAGVTQTPRYLIKTRGQQVTLSCSPISGHRSVSWYQQTPGQGLQFLFEYFSETQRNKGNFPGRFSGRQFSNSRSEMNVSTLELGDSALYLCASSLTELNTEAFFGQGTRLTVV.

CDR3 nucleotides: TGTGCAAGTCGCTTAGTGTCTGGGGAGAAGGTTAGCAATCAGCCCCAGCATTTT. The encoded protein is CASRLVSGEKVSNQPQHF. The rearrangement joins TRBV12-2 to TRBJ1-5. TRBV12-2 is labeled a pseudogene. This CDR3 comprises 18 residues.

V usage is TRBV29-1 and J usage is TRBJ2-7, with 7 bases identical to TRBD2. Germline V gene data show CDR1 as SQVTM and CDR2 as ANQGSEA. V lost 5 bases to trimming and J lost 4 bases; unmatched junction nucleotides: 11. CDR3 length equals 14 residues. This CDR3 is CSVRGGSAGYEQYF. CDR3 bases: TGCAGCGTTCGGGGCGGGAGTGCTGGATACGAGCAGTACTTC.

V gene TRBV10-3 combines with J gene TRBJ2-3; a weak D match, TRBD1 (5 bases). Trimming stripped 3 bases from V and 0 bases from J, with 10 bases between. The CDR3 extends over 15 amino acids. Germline V gene lookup returns CDR1 ENHRY and CDR2 SYGVKD. The CDR3 DNA reads as TGTGCCATCAGTGAACAGGTCACTAGCACAGATACGCAGTATTTT. Amino acid sequence: CAISEQVTSTDTQYF.

The chain is built from TRBV2 and TRBJ2-2; TRBD2 matches 15 bases. The CDR3 is made up of 17 amino acids. Losses at the gene ends were 4 bases for V and 7 bases for J; bases not matched to a gene: 7. Germline V gene sequence: CDR1 SNHLY, CDR2 FYNNEI. The CDR3: CASSGGLAGGRFGELFF. The CDR3 DNA sequence: TGTGCCAGCAGTGGGGGACTAGCGGGGGGCCGGTTCGGGGAGCTGTTTTTT.

The chain uses TRBV5-1 and TRBJ1-1; maybe TRBD1 (5 bases). CDR1 is SGHRS, CDR2 YFSETQ, per germline. The CDR3 is made up of 14 amino acids. V lost 1 base to trimming and J lost 4 bases, with 11 bases between them. CDR3 loop: CASSLIQGGTEAFF. DNA of the CDR3: TGCGCCAGCAGCTTGATTCAGGGAGGCACTGAAGCTTTCTTT.

The chain links TRBV10-1 to TRBJ2-2; no clear D gene. The CDR3 loop spans 12 amino acids. The V end lost 3 bases, the J end lost 6 bases, and 5 bases lay between the germline ends. Germline V gene sequence: CDR1 WNHNN, CDR2 SYGVQD (reference sequence). The CDR3 nucleotides read TGCGCCAGCAGTGAAAGCTCCGGGGAGCTGTTTTTT. Protein product: CASSESSGELFF.

The V call is TRBV4-3, the J call TRBJ2-7; 9 bases match TRBD2. Germline lookup yields CDR1 LGHNA and CDR2 YSLEER. The V segment lost 1 base and the J segment 3 bases; nucleotides outside the gene matches: 4. This CDR3 is built from 15 residues. DNA for the CDR3: TGCGCCAGCAGCCAAGTGCAAGCGGGGGGCTACGAGCAGTACTTC. It is translated as CASSQVQAGGYEQYF.

This chain links TRBV19 with TRBJ2-3; 13 nucleotides agree with TRBD2. The trim removed 6 bases at V and 6 bases at J, leaving 3 bases unmatched. The CDR3 loop spans 14 amino acids. Germline V lookup: CDR1 LNHDA, CDR2 SQIVND (reference sequence). This chain's CDR3 is CASRGTSGVDTQYF. CDR3 bases: TGTGCCAGTAGGGGGACTAGCGGGGTGGATACGCAGTATTTT.

The V call is TRBV2, the J call TRBJ2-2, with D perhaps TRBD1 (5 bases). V was clipped by 1 base and J by 0 bases, with 6 bases between them. This CDR3 contains 15 residues. Germline V gene data show CDR1 as SNHLY and CDR2 as FYNNEI. This CDR3 reads CASSEGTTNTGELFF. The CDR3 DNA reads TGTGCCAGCAGTGAAGGGACAACGAACACCGGGGAGCTGTTTTTT.

The chain couples TRBV14 to TRBJ1-2; weak D call: TRBD1 (6 bases). Germline V gene sequence: CDR1 SGHDN, CDR2 FVKESK. With 4 bases removed from V and 8 bases from J, the gap between germline ends came to 14 bases. The CDR3 loop spans 13 amino acids. In nucleotides, the CDR3 is TGTGCCAGCAGCCCCGAGGCCAGGGGCGGCTACACCTTC. Protein sequence: CASSPEARGGYTF.

The chain recombines TRBV29-1 with TRBJ2-7; D is perhaps TRBD1 (6 bases). Germline CDR1 and CDR2: SQVTM and ANQGSEA. This CDR3 has 14 residues. Trimming shortened V by 2 bases and J by 0 bases, and 11 bases separated the two germline ends. The CDR3 sequence is CSVEFGQSSYEQYF. Here the CDR3 DNA reads TGCAGCGTTGAATTTGGACAGAGCTCCTACGAGCAGTACTTC.

This clone has only one observation. The chain uses TRBV7-2 and TRBJ2-1; 10 nucleotides align to TRBD2. The germline gives CDR1 SGHTA, CDR2 FQGNSA. With V trimmed by 5 bases and J by 14 bases, 6 bases remained unmatched. The CDR3 sequence is 12 residues long. The CDR3 DNA reads as TGTGCCAGCAGCAGTCTAGCGGGGGAGGAGTTCTTC. Translated, it gives CASSSLAGEEFF. The full variable domain, completed using reference TRBV7-2 and TRBJ2-1, is GAGVSQSPSNKVTEKGKDVELRCDPISGHTALYWYRQSLGQGLEFLIYFQGNSAPDKSGLPSDRFSAERTGGSVSTLTIQRTQQEDSAVYLCASSSLAGEEFFGPGTRLTVL.

The J gene is TRBJ2-5, the V gene TRBV19, with 7 bases aligning to TRBD1. The J call may be incorrect, as the DNA end agrees better with TRBJ2-7. CDR1 is LNHDA, CDR2 SQIVND, per germline (reference sequence). The CDR3 covers 14 residues. The CDR3 loop is CASTGQEDRYEQYF. CDR3 DNA sequence: TGTGCCAGTACAGGACAGGAAGACCGCTACGAGCAGTACTTC.

This clone was observed a single time. The rearrangement joins TRBV15 to TRBJ2-2, with 7 nucleotides matching TRBD1. CDR3 length equals 18 residues. Germline V lookup: CDR1 LNHNV, CDR2 YYDKDF (reference sequence). With V trimmed by 6 bases and J by 3 bases, 16 bases remained unmatched. The CDR3 sequence: CATRETGSEKGHTGELFF. The CDR3 bases are TGTGCCACCAGGGAGACAGGGAGTGAGAAAGGCCACACCGGGGAGCTGTTTTTT.

This rearrangement joins TRBV7-7 to TRBJ1-6; D remains unclear. From germline, CDR1 is SSHAT and CDR2 FNYEAQ (reference sequence). The V and J ends lost 2 bases and 0 bases respectively, with 8 bases between them. CDR3 size: 16 residues. This CDR3 is CASSLSFSSYNSPLHF. The CDR3 DNA is TGTGCCAGCAGCTTATCATTCAGCTCCTATAATTCACCCCTCCACTTT. The complete variable domain, with remaining parts taken from reference TRBV7-7 and TRBJ1-6, reads GAGVSQSPRYKVTKRGQDVTLRCDPISSHATLYWYQQALGQGPEFLTYFNYEAQPDKSGLPSDRFSAERPEGSISTLTIQRTEQRDSAMYRCASSLSFSSYNSPLHFGNGTRLTVT.

This sequence joins TRBV7-9 and TRBJ2-4; D is perhaps TRBD1 (5 bases). V lost 6 bases and J 6 bases, leaving 18 bases between the germline ends. CDR1 SEHNR and CDR2 FQNEAQ come from the germline V gene (reference sequence). The length of the CDR3 is 15 residues. CDR3 sequence: CASSQESGLRNIQYF. CDR3 in DNA: TGTGCCAGCAGTCAGGAGTCAGGGTTAAGAAACATTCAGTACTTC.

This chain links TRBV4-3 with TRBJ1-1; no definite D call. This CDR3 is 14 amino acids long. Trimming left V 1 base short and J 4 bases short, with 10 bases between. Germline V gives CDR1 LGHNA, CDR2 YSLEER. As DNA, the CDR3 is TGCGCCAGCAGCCAAGTCGGACGCCGCACTGAAGCTTTCTTT. This codes for CASSQVGRRTEAFF.